Listed below are T cell receptor beta chains from one sample, sequenced in a study of regulatory T cells in long-lasting Graves disease. TCRdb ran MiXCR on the multiplex PCR reads and lists one entry per CDR3 protein. This table has more than 300,000 distinct CDR3 sequences, 15% to 20% appearing once. This sample also belongs to another study, concerning T cells in Graves' hyperthyroidism and ophthalmopathy.

The starting material was peripheral blood mononuclear cells (PBMCs), obtained at new diagnosis, from a patient treated with antithyroid drugs. These TCRs come from a young woman with Graves disease. The CDR3 runs from the conserved cysteine through the conserved F or W. The D gene is left open where the match is weak. Part of the rows lack a size; the others show once, few, many or a class for expanded clones.

cdr3_aa	cdr3_nt	clone_size	d_call	v_call	j_call
CASKAYNSPLHF	TGTGCCAGCAAGGCCTATAATTCACCCCTCCACTTT	-	-	TRBV6-2/TRBV6-3	TRBJ1-6
CASSDQGLSNQPQHF	TGTGCCAGCAGCGATCAGGGATTAAGCAATCAGCCCCAGCATTTT	many	-	TRBV6-1	TRBJ1-5
CASSQEPVGINEKLFF	TGTGCCAGCAGCCAAGAACCGGTGGGAATTAATGAAAAACTGTTTTTT	-	-	TRBV4-2	TRBJ1-4
CAISDSVSPLHF	TGTGCCATCAGTGATAGTGTGTCACCCCTCCACTTT	many	-	TRBV10-3	TRBJ1-6
CASSLSTLSYEQYF	TGTGCCAGCAGCTTGTCTACTCTCTCCTACGAGCAGTACTTC	many	-	TRBV7-3	TRBJ2-7
CASSLGQGGNTEAFF	TGTGCCAGCAGTTTGGGACAGGGGGGAAACACTGAAGCTTTCTTT	many	TRBD1	TRBV12-3/TRBV12-4	TRBJ1-1
CAWTPFTREEKLFF	TGTGCCTGGACGCCATTCACCAGAGAAGAAAAACTGTTTTTT	many	-	TRBV30	TRBJ1-4
CASSTSSWGETQYF	TGTGCCAGCAGCACCTCATCGTGGGGAGAGACCCAGTACTTC	many	-	TRBV28	TRBJ2-5
CASSPPGGGNQPQHF	TGTGCCAGCAGCCCGCCCGGGGGGGGCAATCAGCCCCAGCATTTT	many	-	TRBV12-3/TRBV12-4	TRBJ1-5
CAITQDPTYNEQFF	TGTGCTATTACGCAGGATCCGACCTACAATGAGCAGTTCTTC	many	-	TRBV3-1	TRBJ2-1
CATSESGTGGGDTQYF	TGTGCCACCAGTGAGTCCGGGACAGGGGGCGGAGATACGCAGTATTTT	many	TRBD1	TRBV24-1	TRBJ2-3
CASSSQGTSGRTNNEQFF	TGCGCCAGCAGCAGCCAAGGGACTAGCGGGAGGACCAACAATGAGCAGTTCTTC	-	TRBD2	TRBV5-1	TRBJ2-1
CASSIGSGTTNYGYTF	TGTGCCAGTAGTATTGGGTCCGGGACGACTAACTATGGCTACACCTTC	-	-	TRBV19	TRBJ1-2
CASSSRQGSGDTQYF	TGTGCCAGCAGCTCACGACAGGGTTCGGGAGATACGCAGTATTTT	many	TRBD1	TRBV11-3	TRBJ2-3
CASRQTPERETQYF	TGCGCCAGCAGGCAAACTCCGGAGAGGGAGACCCAGTACTTC	-	-	TRBV5-1	TRBJ2-5
CRATGGDYEQYF	TGCAGGGCGACAGGAGGGGACTACGAGCAGTACTTC	many	-	TRBV20-1	TRBJ2-7
CAWTPQGPRIKGYTF	TGTGCCTGGACCCCACAGGGGCCGAGGATTAAGGGCTACACCTTC	few	TRBD1	TRBV30	TRBJ1-2
CASSARRQASGNTIYF	TGTGCCAGCAGTGCCCGCCGACAGGCCTCTGGAAACACCATATATTTT	-	-	TRBV6-1	TRBJ1-3
CASSEGLAGVNEQFF	TGTGCCAGCAGTGAGGGACTAGCGGGGGTCAATGAGCAGTTCTTC	many	TRBD2	TRBV12-3/TRBV12-4	TRBJ2-1
CASRDRAGANYGYTF	TGTGCCAGCAGGGACAGGGCCGGGGCTAACTATGGCTACACCTTC	-	TRBD1	TRBV6-1	TRBJ1-2
CASRQTGTGEGYTF	TGTGCCAGCAGACAAACCGGGACAGGGGAAGGCTACACCTTC	once	TRBD1	TRBV2	TRBJ1-2
CAWIGGLGTEAFF	TGTGCCTGGATCGGAGGGTTGGGCACTGAAGCTTTCTTT	many	-	TRBV30	TRBJ1-1
CASSALAGGGDTQYF	TGTGCCAGCAGTGCGCTAGCGGGGGGCGGGGATACGCAGTATTTT	many	TRBD2	TRBV6-1	TRBJ2-3
CASSWNEGPGVTIYF	TGTGCCAGCAGCTGGAATGAGGGACCTGGCGTCACCATATATTTT	many	-	TRBV11-2	TRBJ1-3
CASRNYRDRGSYNEQFF	TGTGCCAGCAGGAACTACCGGGACAGGGGTTCCTACAATGAGCAGTTCTTC	few	TRBD1	TRBV7-3	TRBJ2-1
CASSATGTGIGNTIYF	TGTGCCAGCAGCGCAACCGGGACAGGGATTGGAAACACCATATATTTT	-	TRBD1	TRBV9	TRBJ1-3
CSAPDRGSSGNTIYF	TGCAGTGCTCCAGACAGGGGGAGCTCCGGAAACACCATATATTTT	-	TRBD1	TRBV20-1	TRBJ1-3
CASSLGTGGTGELFF	TGCGCCAGCAGCTTGGGAACAGGGGGCACCGGGGAGCTGTTTTTT	many	TRBD1	TRBV5-1	TRBJ2-2